The TCR beta chain under discussion was sequenced for a study of CD8 T cells in Susac syndrome. Germline loops: CDR1 DFQATT, CDR2 SNEGSKA (reference sequence). The CDR3 runs to 14 residues. Trimming removed 3 bases at V and 4 bases at J, with 15 bases between. Reverse transcription used roughly 0.5 to 1 ug RNA and random hexamers. TCRdb used MiXCR to reprocess the immunoSEQ multiplex PCR reads, holding one entry per CDR3 protein. Seen here are roughly 80,000 distinct CDR3 sequences, 85% to 95% observed once, and the top ten hold 0.2% to 0.3%. This chain connects TRBV20-1 to TRBJ2-5, with D possibly being TRBD1 or TRBD2 (5 bases each). This TCR came from a human donor in good health. The specimen sequenced was CD8+ T cells from PBMCs. In DNA form, the CDR3 reads TGCAGTGCTAGGACTCGGGGCGGCAGAGAGACCCAGTACTTC. Its translation is CSARTRGGRETQYF.